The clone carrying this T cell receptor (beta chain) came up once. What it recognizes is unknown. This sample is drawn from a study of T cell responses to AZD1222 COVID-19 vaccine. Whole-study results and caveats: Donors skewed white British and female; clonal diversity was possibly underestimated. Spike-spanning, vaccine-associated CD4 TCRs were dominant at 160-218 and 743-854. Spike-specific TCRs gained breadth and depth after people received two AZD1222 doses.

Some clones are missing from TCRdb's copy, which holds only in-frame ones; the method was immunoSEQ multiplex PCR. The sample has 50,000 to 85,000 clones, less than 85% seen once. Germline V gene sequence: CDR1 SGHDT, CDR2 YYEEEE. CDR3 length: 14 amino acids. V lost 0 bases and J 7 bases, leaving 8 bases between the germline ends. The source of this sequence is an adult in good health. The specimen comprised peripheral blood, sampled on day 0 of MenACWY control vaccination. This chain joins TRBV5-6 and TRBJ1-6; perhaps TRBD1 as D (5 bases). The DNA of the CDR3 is TGTGCCAGCAGCTTGGCCGGGGGAAATTCACCCCTCCACTTT. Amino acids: CASSLAGGNSPLHF.